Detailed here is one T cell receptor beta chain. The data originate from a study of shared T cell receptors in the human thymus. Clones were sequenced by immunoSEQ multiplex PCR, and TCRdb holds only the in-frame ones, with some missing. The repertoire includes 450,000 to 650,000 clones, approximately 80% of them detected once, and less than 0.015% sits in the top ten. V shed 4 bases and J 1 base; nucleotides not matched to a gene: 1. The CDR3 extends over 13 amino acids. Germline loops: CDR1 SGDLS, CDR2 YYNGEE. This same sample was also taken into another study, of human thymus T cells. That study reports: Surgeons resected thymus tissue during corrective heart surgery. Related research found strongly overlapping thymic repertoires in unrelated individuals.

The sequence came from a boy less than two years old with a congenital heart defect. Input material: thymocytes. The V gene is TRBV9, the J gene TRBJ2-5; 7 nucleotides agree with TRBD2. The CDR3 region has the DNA TGTGCCAGCAGCACTAGCGTCCAAGAGACCCAGTACTTC. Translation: CASSTSVQETQYF.